These 16 T cell receptor beta chains were sequenced from one sample in a study of T cell repertoires in cytomegalovirus infection. One entry per CDR3 protein results from TCRdb running MiXCR on the reads. The repertoire holds some 940,000 distinct CDR3 sequences, roughly 30% seen once, with over 13% in the top ten. Their specific antigens are unknown. Specimen: cultured CD8+ T cells from PBMCs, collected from culture after CMV antigen stimulation. The source is a human donor in good health (CMV status not recorded). Some clones in this sample may be carry-over from other donors' samples.

This clonotype came up a few times. The chain recombines TRBV6-5 with TRBJ2-5; either TRBD1 or TRBD2 may supply D (6 bases each). This CDR3 comprises 15 residues. The germline gives CDR1 MNHEY, CDR2 SVGAGI. V was pared by 2 bases and J by 5 bases, with 15 bases between. The CDR3 loop is CASSYEGGAGETQYF. CDR3 DNA sequence: TGTGCCAGCAGTTACGAGGGGGGCGCAGGCGAGACCCAGTACTTC.

This clonotype occurred many times. The chain combines TRBV7-2 with TRBJ2-1; D not resolved. This CDR3 spans 14 amino acids. V was trimmed by 2 bases and J by 5 bases, leaving 10 bases between them. Per germline, CDR1 SGHTA and CDR2 FQGNSA. CDR3 nucleotide sequence: TGTGCCAGCAGCTTATTCCCTCTGGACAATGAGCAGTTCTTC. It specifies CASSLFPLDNEQFF.

The CDR3 reads CASSLEGQIYGYTF. In DNA, the CDR3 is TGTGCCAGCAGCTTGGAAGGACAGATCTATGGCTACACCTTC. V gene TRBV5-6 combines with J gene TRBJ1-2, with D perhaps TRBD1 (6 bases). V lost 0 bases to trimming and J lost 4 bases, with 10 bases between them. Germline lookup yields CDR1 SGHDT and CDR2 YYEEEE. The CDR3 runs to 14 residues.

This chain connects TRBV28 to TRBJ2-2; TRBD1 aligns across 7 bases. The CDR3 extends over 14 amino acids. Germline CDR1 reads MDHEN; CDR2 reads SYDVKM. V lost 6 bases, J lost 3 bases, and 4 bases stayed unmatched. For the CDR3, the DNA is TGTGCCAGCAGCTACAGGGGTTACACCGGGGAGCTGTTTTTT. Translation gives CASSYRGYTGELFF.

This clonotype was counted between two and nine times. V and J are TRBV28 and TRBJ2-7; 10 bases match TRBD2. Per germline, CDR1 MDHEN and CDR2 SYDVKM. This CDR3 has 16 residues. V gave up 5 bases and J gave up 2 bases; unmatched junction bases: 9. CDR3 nucleotide sequence: TGTGCCAGCAGTGCCGCCAGCGGGGGGGCGGCCTACGAGCAGTACGTC. Translating it yields CASSAASGGAAYEQYV.

CDR3 sequence reads: CASSLISREQFF. CDR3 nucleotide sequence: TGTGCCAGCAGCCTCATTAGCCGAGAGCAGTTCTTC. The chain couples TRBV7-8 to TRBJ2-1, with D uncertain. The CDR3 totals 12 residues. V lost 5 bases, J lost 10 bases, and 12 bases lay in between. CDR1 and CDR2 (germline): SGHVS, FQNEAQ.

This chain uses TRBV11-2 with TRBJ1-1; 11 nucleotides agree with TRBD1. Trimming at V came to 4 bases and at J to 4 bases, leaving 8 bases not matched to a gene. The CDR3 consists of 16 residues. Germline V gene lookup returns CDR1 SGHAT and CDR2 FQNNGV. In nucleotides, the CDR3 is TGTGCCAGCAGCTCTTGGACAGGGGGCGAGGGCACTGAAGCTTTCTTT. Its translation is CASSSWTGGEGTEAFF.

This clonotype occurred many times. This chain connects TRBV7-2 to TRBJ2-1; D could derive from TRBD1 or TRBD2 (5 bases each). Germline lookup yields CDR1 SGHTA and CDR2 FQGNSA. There are 15 residues in the CDR3. V lost 4 bases and J lost 5, with 15 bases in between. The CDR3 region has the DNA TGTGCCAGCAGCTCCCGGGACCCACTTAACAATGAGCAGTTCTTC. This sequence encodes CASSSRDPLNNEQFF.

The chain carries TRBV7-6 and TRBJ2-7; a weak D match, TRBD1 (5 bases). The CDR3 consists of 14 residues. V was pared by 2 bases and J by 7 bases, with 15 bases between. From germline, CDR1 is SGHVS and CDR2 FNYEAQ. CDR3 amino acids: CASSLTGSYGEQYF. DNA of the CDR3: TGTGCCAGCAGCTTAACAGGATCGTATGGGGAGCAGTACTTC.

As regards this clonotype: A much larger clone is a single base away; this may be a read error. This chain uses TRBV27 with TRBJ2-3; 9 nucleotides align to TRBD2. Germline V gives CDR1 MNHEY, CDR2 SMNVEV (reference sequence). Trimming removed 3 bases from V and 7 bases from J; junction bases left unmatched: 5. This CDR3 region has 14 residues. For the CDR3, the DNA is TGTGCCAGCAGTTTTGCGGGGGGGCCTAATACGCAGTATTTT. This encodes CASSFAGGPNTQYF.

The V gene is TRBV24-1, the J gene TRBJ1-5; D is ambiguous. The CDR3 is 13 residues long. Trimming stripped 4 bases from V and 0 bases from J, with 3 bases between. Germline V gene data show CDR1 as KGHDR and CDR2 as SFDVKD. The CDR3 coding sequence is TGTGCCACCAGTGAACTTAGCAATCAGCCCCAGCATTTT. Encoded protein: CATSELSNQPQHF.

In this sample, this clonotype turned up many times. J is TRBJ1-5 and V is TRBV12-3 or TRBV12-4, with D perhaps TRBD1 (6 bases). Trimming shortened V by 6 bases and J by 0 bases, and 18 bases separated the two germline ends. The CDR3 contains 17 residues. CDR3 region: CASRRSMGGHSNQPQHF. The CDR3, as DNA: TGTGCCAGCAGGCGTTCGATGGGGGGCCATAGCAATCAGCCCCAGCATTTT.

Ten or more counts support this clonotype. Relative to the germline gene, one junction end is altered; a read error may explain this. This chain joins TRBV7-6 and TRBJ2-3, with a possible D match to TRBD2 (6 bases). CDR3 size: 15 residues. CDR1 and CDR2 (germline): SGHVS, FNYEAQ. This CDR3 is CASSLSGRRTDTQYF. The CDR3 DNA follows: TGTGCTAGCAGCTTAAGCGGGCGGCGCACAGATACGCAGTATTTT.

This chain connects TRBV29-1 to TRBJ2-5, with TRBD2 matching 8 bases. CDR3 length equals 12 residues. In germline, CDR1 is SQVTM, CDR2 ANQGSEA. Trimming at V came to 5 bases and at J to 8 bases, leaving 7 bases not matched to a gene. The CDR3 loop is CSVYSGTRTQYF. Written as DNA, the CDR3 is TGCAGCGTTTACTCCGGGACTAGAACCCAGTACTTC. Together with reference TRBV29-1 and TRBJ2-5, the CDR3 gives the full variable domain: SAVISQKPSRDICQRGTSLTIQCQVDSQVTMMFWYRQQPGQSLTLIATANQGSEATYESGFVIDKFPISRPNLTFSTLTVSNMSPEDSSIYLCSVYSGTRTQYFGPGTRLLVL.

This clonotype has at least ten counts. The rearrangement uses TRBV7-2 and TRBJ2-3; 8 bases map to TRBD1. The CDR3 runs to 13 residues. The germline V gene encodes CDR1 SGHTA and CDR2 FQGNSA. The V and J ends lost 7 bases and 2 bases, in that order; junction bases with no gene match: 2. The CDR3 loop reads CASNRGVTDTQYF. The CDR3 nucleotides are TGTGCCAGCAACAGGGGGGTCACAGATACGCAGTATTTT.

This chain joins TRBV4-3 and TRBJ2-2; 7 bases agree with TRBD2. This CDR3 has 15 amino acids. CDR1 is LGHNA, CDR2 YSLEER, per germline. V was clipped by 0 bases and J by 6 bases; unmatched bases: 4. CDR3: CASSQDSRGAGELFF. CDR3 coding DNA: TGCGCCAGCAGCCAAGATTCCCGGGGGGCCGGGGAGCTGTTTTTT.